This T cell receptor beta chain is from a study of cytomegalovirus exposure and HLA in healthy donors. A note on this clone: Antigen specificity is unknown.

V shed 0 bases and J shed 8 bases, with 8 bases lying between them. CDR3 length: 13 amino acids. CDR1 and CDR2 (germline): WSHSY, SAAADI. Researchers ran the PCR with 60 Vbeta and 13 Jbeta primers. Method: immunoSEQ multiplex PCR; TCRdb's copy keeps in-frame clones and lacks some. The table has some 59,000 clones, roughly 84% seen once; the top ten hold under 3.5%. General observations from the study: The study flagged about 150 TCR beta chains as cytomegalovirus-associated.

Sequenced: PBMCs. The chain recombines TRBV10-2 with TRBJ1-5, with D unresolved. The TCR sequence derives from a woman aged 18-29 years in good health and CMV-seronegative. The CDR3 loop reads CASSESTYEPQHF. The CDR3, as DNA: TGCGCCAGCAGTGAGTCGACTTATGAGCCCCAGCATTTT.